This entry concerns a single TCR beta chain. Other DNA sequences from this sample encode an identical CDR3 as well. The data were taken from a study of blood T cell repertoires in COVID-19. Background on the study: Acute and convalescent COVID-19 specimens originated in the United States, Italy and Spain. Sample material is recorded as cDNA or gDNA derived from T cells, B-cell-depleted T cells, or PBMCs.

Per the original methods: Amplification of reference gene primers provided the estimated nucleated cell counts. Sequencing was performed with immunoSEQ multiplex PCR; in TCRdb, only in-frame clones are kept and a portion is missing. V and J calls and clone size are those listed in that table; D and trimming were worked out from the DNA. This table holds hundreds of thousands of clones, 70% to 90% found once. The sequenced sample was peripheral blood. This sequence originates from a man aged 18 to 29 with active or convalescent COVID-19.

The CDR3 region has the DNA TGTGCCAGCAGCCTCCAGGGGGCCACTGAAGCTTTCTTT. Protein: CASSLQGATEAFF. The chain combines TRBV12-3 or TRBV12-4 with TRBJ1-1; the match to TRBD1 covers 8 bases. The CDR3 contains 13 residues. The trim removed 6 bases at V and 4 bases at J, leaving 4 bases unmatched.